This TCR beta chain was captured in a study of T cells in localized non-small cell lung cancer. Study results and limitations: Longer overall survival was seen with higher T cell density measured in blood. Owing to sequencing of a solitary tumor region, heterogeneity cannot be discounted. Appearances in adjacent lung were noted for a median approximately 52 of the top 100 tumor clones. Uninvolved adjacent lung had the highest recorded T cell clonality, with tumor below it.

Sequencing used immunoSEQ multiplex PCR; TCRdb keeps in-frame clones, though not all of them. This table has about 36,000 clones, around 85% appearing once. The CDR3 length is 14 residues. Trimming removed 3 bases at V and 0 bases at J, with 9 bases between. The germline V gene encodes CDR1 SGHKS and CDR2 YYEKEE (reference sequence). For this clone: What it binds is unknown.

The sequencing used peripheral blood, collected before any cancer treatment. The TCR comes from a woman aged 35 to 70 with stage I lung adenocarcinoma. V is TRBV5-5 and J is TRBJ1-1; weak D call: TRBD1 (5 bases). The CDR3 loop reads CASSWDHMNTEAFF. The CDR3 nucleotides are TGTGCCAGCAGCTGGGACCACATGAACACTGAAGCTTTCTTT.